The sample holds a few counts of the clone carrying this T cell receptor (beta chain). Constant-segment primers were used for 5'RACE, and the resulting TCR alpha and TCR beta cDNA libraries carried sample barcodes and UMIs. From the 5' RACE reads, TCRdb called clonotypes with MiXCR, one entry per CDR3 protein. The repertoire holds 250,000 to 350,000 distinct CDR3 sequences, with 15% to 20% as singletons. This sample is drawn from a study of T-cell memory formation after mild COVID-19. At the level of the study: TCR clusters largely stayed donor specific.

The ends were cut back, 7 bases at V and 0 bases at J, with 10 bases in the middle. CDR3 length: 14 residues. Germline V gene lookup returns CDR1 MDHEN and CDR2 SYDVKM. Sequenced input: PBMCs or a T cell subset sorted from them (not recorded which). This chain links TRBV28 with TRBJ1-5, with D uncertain. The clonotype originates from a young man who had mild COVID-19 (a few samples of this study predate the infection). Cell type and time point are not known. In DNA, the CDR3 is TGTGCCAGCACCCCGGGCGGTAGCAATCAGCCCCAGCATTTT. Its protein is CASTPGGSNQPQHF.